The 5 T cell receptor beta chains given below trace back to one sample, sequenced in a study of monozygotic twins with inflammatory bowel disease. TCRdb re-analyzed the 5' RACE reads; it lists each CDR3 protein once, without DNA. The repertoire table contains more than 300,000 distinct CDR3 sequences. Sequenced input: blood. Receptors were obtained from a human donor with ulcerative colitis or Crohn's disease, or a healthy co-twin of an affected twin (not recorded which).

The CDR3 reads CASSLGTGTNYGYTF. The rearrangement links TRBV5-1 to TRBJ1-2; the TCRdb D gene call, TRBD1, has no DNA to confirm it. Germline V lookup: CDR1 SGHRS, CDR2 YFSETQ. This CDR3 comprises 15 residues.

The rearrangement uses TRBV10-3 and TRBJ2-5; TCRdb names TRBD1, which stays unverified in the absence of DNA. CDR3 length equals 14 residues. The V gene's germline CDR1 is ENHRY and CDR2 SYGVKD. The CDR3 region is CAISGGARKETQYF.

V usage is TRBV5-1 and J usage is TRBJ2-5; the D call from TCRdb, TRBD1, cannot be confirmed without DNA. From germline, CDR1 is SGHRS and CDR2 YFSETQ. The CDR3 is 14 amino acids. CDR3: CASSLEGQGETQYF.

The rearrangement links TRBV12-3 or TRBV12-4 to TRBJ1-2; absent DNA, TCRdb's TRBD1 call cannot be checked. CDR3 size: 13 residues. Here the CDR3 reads CASRTDSRYGYTF.

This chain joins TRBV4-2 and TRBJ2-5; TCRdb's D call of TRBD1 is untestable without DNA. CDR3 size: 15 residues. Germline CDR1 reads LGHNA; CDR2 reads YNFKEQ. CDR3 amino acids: CASSDPAATVETQYF.